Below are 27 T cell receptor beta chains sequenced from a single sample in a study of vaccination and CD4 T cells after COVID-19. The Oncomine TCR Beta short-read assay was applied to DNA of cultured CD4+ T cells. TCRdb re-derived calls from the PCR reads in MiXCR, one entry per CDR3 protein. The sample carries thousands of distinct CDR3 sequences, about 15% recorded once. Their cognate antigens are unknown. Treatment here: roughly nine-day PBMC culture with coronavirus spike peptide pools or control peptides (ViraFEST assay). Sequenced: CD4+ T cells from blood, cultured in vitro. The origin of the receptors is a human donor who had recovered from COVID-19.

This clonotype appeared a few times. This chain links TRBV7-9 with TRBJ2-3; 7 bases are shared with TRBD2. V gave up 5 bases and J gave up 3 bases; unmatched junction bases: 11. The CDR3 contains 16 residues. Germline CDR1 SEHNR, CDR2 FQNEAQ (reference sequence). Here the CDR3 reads CASSQSGGGITDTQYF. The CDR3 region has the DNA TGTGCCAGCAGCCAATCGGGCGGGGGTATAACAGATACGCAGTATTTT.

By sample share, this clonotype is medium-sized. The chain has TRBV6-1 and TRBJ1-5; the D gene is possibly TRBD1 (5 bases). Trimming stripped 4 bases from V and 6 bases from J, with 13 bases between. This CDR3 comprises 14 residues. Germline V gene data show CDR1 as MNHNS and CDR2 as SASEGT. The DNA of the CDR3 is TGTGCCAGCAGTGGCGGGGGAGTTGGTCAGCCCCAGCATTTT. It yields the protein CASSGGGVGQPQHF.

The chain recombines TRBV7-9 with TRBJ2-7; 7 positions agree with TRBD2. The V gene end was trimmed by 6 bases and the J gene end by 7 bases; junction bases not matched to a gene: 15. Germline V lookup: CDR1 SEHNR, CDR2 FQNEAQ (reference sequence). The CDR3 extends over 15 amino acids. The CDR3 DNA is TGTGCCAGCAGACCGGGCAGGCCCCCCGGGGGGGAGCAGTACTTC. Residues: CASRPGRPPGGEQYF.

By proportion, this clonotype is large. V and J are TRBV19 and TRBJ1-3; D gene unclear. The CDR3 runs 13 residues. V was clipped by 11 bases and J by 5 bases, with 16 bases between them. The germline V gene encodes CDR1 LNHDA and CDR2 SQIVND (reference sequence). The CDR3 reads CALFSPGRNTIYF. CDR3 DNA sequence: TGTGCCCTCTTTTCGCCTGGACGAAACACCATATATTTT.

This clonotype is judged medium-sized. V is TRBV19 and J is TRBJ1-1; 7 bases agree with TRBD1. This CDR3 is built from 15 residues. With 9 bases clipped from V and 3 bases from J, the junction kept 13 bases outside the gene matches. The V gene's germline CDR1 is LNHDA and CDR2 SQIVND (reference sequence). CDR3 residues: CASHWAGGRDTEAFF. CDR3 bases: TGTGCCAGCCACTGGGCAGGGGGTAGGGACACTGAAGCTTTCTTT.

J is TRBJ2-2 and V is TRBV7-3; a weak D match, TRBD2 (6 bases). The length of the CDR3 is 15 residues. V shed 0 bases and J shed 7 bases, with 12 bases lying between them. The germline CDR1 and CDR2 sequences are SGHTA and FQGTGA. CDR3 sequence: CASSLTAGRYGELFF. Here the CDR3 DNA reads TGTGCCAGCAGCTTAACGGCAGGGAGGTACGGGGAGCTGTTTTTT.

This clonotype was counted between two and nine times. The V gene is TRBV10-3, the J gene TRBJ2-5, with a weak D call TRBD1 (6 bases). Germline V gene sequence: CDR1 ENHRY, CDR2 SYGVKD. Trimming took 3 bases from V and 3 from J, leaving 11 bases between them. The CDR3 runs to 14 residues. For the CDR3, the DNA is TGTGCCATCAGTGACACGGACAGAGAAGAGACCCAGTACTTC. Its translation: CAISDTDREETQYF.

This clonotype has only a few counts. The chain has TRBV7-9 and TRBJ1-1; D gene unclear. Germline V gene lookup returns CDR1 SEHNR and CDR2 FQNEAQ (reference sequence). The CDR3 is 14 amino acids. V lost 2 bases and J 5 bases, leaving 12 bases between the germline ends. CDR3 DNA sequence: TGTGCCAGCAGCTTATTATGGGATTGGACTGAAGCTTTCTTT. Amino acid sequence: CASSLLWDWTEAFF.

The CDR3 sequence: CACLPLGFPYGYTF. The CDR3 region has the DNA TGTGCCTGTCTCCCGTTGGGGTTCCCTTATGGCTACACCTTC. V and J are TRBV30 and TRBJ1-2; D unclear. Per germline, CDR1 GTSNPN and CDR2 SVGIG (reference sequence). Trimming removed 6 bases at V and 5 bases at J, with 19 bases between. This CDR3 region has 14 residues.

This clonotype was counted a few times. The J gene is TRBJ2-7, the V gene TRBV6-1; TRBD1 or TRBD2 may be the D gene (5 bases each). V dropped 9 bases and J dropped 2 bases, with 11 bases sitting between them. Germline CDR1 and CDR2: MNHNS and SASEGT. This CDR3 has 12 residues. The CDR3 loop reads CASRQGAYEQYF. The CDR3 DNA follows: TGTGCCAGTAGGCAGGGAGCCTACGAGCAGTACTTC.

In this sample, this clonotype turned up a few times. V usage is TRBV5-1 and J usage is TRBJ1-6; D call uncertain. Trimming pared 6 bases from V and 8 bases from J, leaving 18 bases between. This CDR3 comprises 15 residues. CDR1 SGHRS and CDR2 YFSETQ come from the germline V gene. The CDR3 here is CASTPGISLHSPLHF. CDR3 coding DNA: TGCGCCAGCACCCCCGGGATATCTCTTCATTCACCCCTCCACTTT.

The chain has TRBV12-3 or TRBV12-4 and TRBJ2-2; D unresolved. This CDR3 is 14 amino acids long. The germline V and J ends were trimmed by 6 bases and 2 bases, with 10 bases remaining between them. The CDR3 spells CASSYAVNTGELFF. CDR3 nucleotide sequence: TGTGCCAGCAGCTATGCGGTTAACACCGGGGAGCTGTTTTTT.

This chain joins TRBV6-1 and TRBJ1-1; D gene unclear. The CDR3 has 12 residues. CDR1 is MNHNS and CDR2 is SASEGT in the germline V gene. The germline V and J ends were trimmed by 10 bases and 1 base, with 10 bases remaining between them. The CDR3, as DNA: TGTGCCATGTCTGGACGGAACACTGAAGCTTTCTTT. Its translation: CAMSGRNTEAFF.

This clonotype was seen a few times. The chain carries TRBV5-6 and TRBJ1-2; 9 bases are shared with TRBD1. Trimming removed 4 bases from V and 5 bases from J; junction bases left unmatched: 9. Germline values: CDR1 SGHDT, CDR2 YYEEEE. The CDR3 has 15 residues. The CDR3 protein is CASSPGTGTLYGYTF. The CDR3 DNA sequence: TGTGCCAGCAGCCCCGGGACAGGGACCCTATATGGCTACACCTTC.

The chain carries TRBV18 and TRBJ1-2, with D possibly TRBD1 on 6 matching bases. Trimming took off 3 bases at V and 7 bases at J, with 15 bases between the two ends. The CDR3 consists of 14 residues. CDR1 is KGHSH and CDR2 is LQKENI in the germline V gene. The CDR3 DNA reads TGTGCCAGCTCACCGCCAGAACAGGGTCGTGGCTACACCTTC. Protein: CASSPPEQGRGYTF.

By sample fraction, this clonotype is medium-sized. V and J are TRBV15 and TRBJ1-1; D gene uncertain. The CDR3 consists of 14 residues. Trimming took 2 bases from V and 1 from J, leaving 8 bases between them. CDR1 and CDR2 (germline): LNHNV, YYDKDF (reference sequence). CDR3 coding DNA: TGTGCCACCAGCAGACCGGCAGAGAACACTGAAGCTTTCTTT. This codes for CATSRPAENTEAFF.

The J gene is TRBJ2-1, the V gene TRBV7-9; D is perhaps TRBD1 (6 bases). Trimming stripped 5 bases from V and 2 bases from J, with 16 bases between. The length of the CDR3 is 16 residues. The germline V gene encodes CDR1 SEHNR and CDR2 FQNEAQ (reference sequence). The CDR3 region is CASSLDSLNPYNEQFF. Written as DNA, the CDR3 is TGTGCCAGCAGCCTGGACAGCCTTAACCCCTACAATGAGCAGTTCTTC. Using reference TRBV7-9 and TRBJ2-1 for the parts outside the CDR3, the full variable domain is DTGVSQNPRHKITKRGQNVTFRCDPISEHNRLYWYRQTLGQGPEFLTYFQNEAQLEKSRLLSDRFSAERPKGSFSTLEIQRTEQGDSAMYLCASSLDSLNPYNEQFFGPGTRLTVL.

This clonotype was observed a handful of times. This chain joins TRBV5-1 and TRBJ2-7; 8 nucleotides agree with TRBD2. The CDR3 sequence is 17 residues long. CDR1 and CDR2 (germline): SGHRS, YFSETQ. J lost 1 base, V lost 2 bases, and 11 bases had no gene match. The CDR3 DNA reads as TGCGCCAGCAGCTTAGCGGCGGGGGGCTATTCATCCTACGAGCAGTACTTC. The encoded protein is CASSLAAGGYSSYEQYF.

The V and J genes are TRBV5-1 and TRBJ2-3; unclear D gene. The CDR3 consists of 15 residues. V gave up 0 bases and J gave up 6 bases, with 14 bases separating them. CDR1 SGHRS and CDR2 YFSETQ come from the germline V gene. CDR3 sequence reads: CASSLEGTAVDTQYF. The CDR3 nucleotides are TGCGCCAGCAGCTTGGAAGGCACGGCGGTGGATACGCAGTATTTT. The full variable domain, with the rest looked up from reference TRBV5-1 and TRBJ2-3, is KAGVTQTPRYLIKTRGQQVTLSCSPISGHRSVSWYQQTPGQGLQFLFEYFSETQRNKGNFPGRFSGRQFSNSRSEMNVSTLELGDSALYLCASSLEGTAVDTQYFGPGTRLTVL.

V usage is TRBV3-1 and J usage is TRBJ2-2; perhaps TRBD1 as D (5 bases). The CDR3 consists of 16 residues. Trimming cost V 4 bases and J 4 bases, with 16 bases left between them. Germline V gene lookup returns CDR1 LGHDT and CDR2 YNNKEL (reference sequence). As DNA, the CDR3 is TGTGCCAGCAGCCCTCTTAGGGGTCCGGGCACCGGGGAGCTGTTTTTT. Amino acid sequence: CASSPLRGPGTGELFF.

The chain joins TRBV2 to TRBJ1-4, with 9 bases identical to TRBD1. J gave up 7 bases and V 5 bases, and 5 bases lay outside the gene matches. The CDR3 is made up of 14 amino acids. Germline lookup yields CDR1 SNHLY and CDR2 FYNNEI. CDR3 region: CASSTGGGREKLFF. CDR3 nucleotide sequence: TGTGCCAGCAGTACAGGGGGCGGTCGTGAAAAACTGTTTTTT. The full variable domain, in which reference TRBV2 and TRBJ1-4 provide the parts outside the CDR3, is EPEVTQTPSHQVTQMGQEVILRCVPISNHLYFYWYRQILGQKVEFLVSFYNNEISEKSEIFDDQFSVERPDGSNFTLKIRSTKLEDSAMYFCASSTGGGREKLFFGSGTQLSVL.

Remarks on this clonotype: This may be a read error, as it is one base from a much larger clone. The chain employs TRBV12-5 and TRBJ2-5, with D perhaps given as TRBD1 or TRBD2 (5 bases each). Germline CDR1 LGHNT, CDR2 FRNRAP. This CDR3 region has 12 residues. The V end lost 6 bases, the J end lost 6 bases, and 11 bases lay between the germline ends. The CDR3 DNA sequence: TGTGCTAGTGGCGGGGCCTGGCAGACCCAGTACTTC. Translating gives CASGGAWQTQYF. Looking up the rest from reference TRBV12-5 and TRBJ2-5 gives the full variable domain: DARVTQTPRHKVTEMGQEVTMRCQPILGHNTVFWYRQTMMQGLELLAYFRNRAPLDDSGMPKDRFSAEMPDATLATLKIQPSEPRDSAVYFCASGGAWQTQYFGPGTRLLVL.

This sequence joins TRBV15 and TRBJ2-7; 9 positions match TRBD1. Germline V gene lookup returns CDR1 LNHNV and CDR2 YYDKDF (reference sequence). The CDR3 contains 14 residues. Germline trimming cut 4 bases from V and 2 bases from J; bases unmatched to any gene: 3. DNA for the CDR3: TGTGCCACCAGCAAGGACAGGGGCCCCTACGAGCAGTACTTC. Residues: CATSKDRGPYEQYF. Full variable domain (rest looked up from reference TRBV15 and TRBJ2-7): DAMVIQNPRYQVTQFGKPVTLSCSQTLNHNVMYWYQQKSSQAPKLLFHYYDKDFNNEADTPDNFQSRRPNTSFCFLDIRSPGLGDTAMYLCATSKDRGPYEQYFGPGTRLTVT.

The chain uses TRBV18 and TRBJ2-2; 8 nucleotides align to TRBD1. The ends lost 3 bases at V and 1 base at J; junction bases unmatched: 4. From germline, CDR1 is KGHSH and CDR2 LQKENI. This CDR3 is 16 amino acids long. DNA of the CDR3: TGTGCCAGCTCACCGCAGGGGGCTAAGAACACCGGGGAGCTGTTTTTT. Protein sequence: CASSPQGAKNTGELFF.

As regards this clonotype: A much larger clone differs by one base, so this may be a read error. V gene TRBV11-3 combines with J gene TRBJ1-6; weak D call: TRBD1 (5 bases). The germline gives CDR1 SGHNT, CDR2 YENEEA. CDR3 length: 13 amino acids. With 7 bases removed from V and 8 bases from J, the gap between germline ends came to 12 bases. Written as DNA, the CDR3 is TGTGCCAGCAACGCGGAAGGGGATTCACCCCTCCACTTT. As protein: CASNAEGDSPLHF.

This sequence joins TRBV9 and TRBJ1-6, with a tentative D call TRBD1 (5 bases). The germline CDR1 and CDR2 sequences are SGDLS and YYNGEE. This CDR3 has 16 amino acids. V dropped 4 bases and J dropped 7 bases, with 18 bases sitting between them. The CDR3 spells CASSTRAWGGNSPLHF. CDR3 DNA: TGTGCCAGCAGCACCCGGGCGTGGGGGGGGAATTCACCCCTCCACTTT.

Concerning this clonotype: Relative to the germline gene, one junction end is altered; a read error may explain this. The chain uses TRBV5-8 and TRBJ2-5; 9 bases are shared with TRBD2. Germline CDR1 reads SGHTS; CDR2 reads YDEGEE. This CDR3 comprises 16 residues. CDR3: CASNLFAGGRGETQYF. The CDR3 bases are TGTGCCAGCAACTTGTTTGCGGGGGGGCGAGGAGAGACCCAGTACTTC.